This T cell receptor beta chain was recovered during a study of T-cell reconstitution after alpha-beta-depleted transplantation in children. This CDR3 comprises 13 residues. Germline-derived CDR1 and CDR2 are LGHNT and FRNRAP. Trimming shortened V by 3 bases and J by 1 base, and 7 bases separated the two germline ends. Construction of the TCRbeta library involved unique molecular identifiers. A single record per CDR3 protein comes from TCRdb applying MiXCR to the PCR reads. The data contain hundreds of thousands of distinct CDR3 sequences, under 15% of them singletons. This clonotype was seen repeatedly, ten times or more.

Sequenced here: PBMCs from the stem cell graft donor, sampled from the stem cell graft. V usage is TRBV12-5 and J usage is TRBJ2-7; no firm D call. This clonotype originated in a human donor who donated a stem cell graft to a child with combined immunodeficiency. CDR3 protein: CASGFYPSYEQYF. DNA of the CDR3: TGTGCTAGTGGTTTCTACCCTTCCTACGAGCAGTACTTC.